One sample yielded the 7 T cell receptor beta chains listed below, sequenced in a study of cytomegalovirus exposure and HLA in healthy donors. Vbeta (60) and Jbeta (13) primers were used in the PCR. The assay was immunoSEQ multiplex PCR, and TCRdb's table has in-frame clones only and misses some. The sample shows under 150,000 clones, 70% to 80% of them seen only once. The source material was PBMCs. The receptors shown here come from a man in his thirties or forties in good health and CMV-seronegative.

The J gene is TRBJ2-2, the V gene TRBV6-5; 9 nucleotides match TRBD2. Looked up from germline, CDR1 is MNHEY and CDR2 is SVGAGI. This CDR3 spans 15 amino acids. Trimming took 7 bases from V and 3 from J; bases not matched to a gene: 6. CDR3 DNA sequence: TGTGCCAGCATGTTGCTAGCGGGGTACACCGGGGAGCTGTTTTTT. Its protein product is CASMLLAGYTGELFF.

This chain uses TRBV4-2 with TRBJ1-4; 9 bases are a match to TRBD1. The length of the CDR3 is 16 residues. V lost 0 bases, J lost 10 bases, and 9 bases stayed unmatched. Looked up from germline, CDR1 is LGHNA and CDR2 is YNFKEQ. The CDR3 sequence is CASSQDWDREGGKLFF. The CDR3 bases are TGTGCCAGCAGCCAAGATTGGGACAGGGAAGGGGGAAAACTGTTTTTT.

The chain carries TRBV6-5 and TRBJ2-2, with TRBD2 as a possible D gene (5 bases). The CDR3 sequence is 12 residues long. Per germline, CDR1 MNHEY and CDR2 SVGAGI. Trimming stripped 10 bases from V and 4 bases from J, with 10 bases between. The CDR3 region has the DNA TGTGCCACTAAGGCGGGCACCGGGGAGCTGTTTTTT. It translates to CATKAGTGELFF.

V gene TRBV29-1 combines with J gene TRBJ2-7, with D tentatively TRBD1 (6 bases). The ends were cut back, 0 bases at V and 3 bases at J, with 12 bases in the middle. Germline V gives CDR1 SQVTM, CDR2 ANQGSEA. CDR3 size: 14 residues. The CDR3 region has the DNA TGCAGCGTTGAAGATGGGGACACCGACTACGAGCAGTACTTC. Its translation: CSVEDGDTDYEQYF.

The CDR3 coding sequence is TGTGCCAGCAGTTCCCTGACTAGCGGGGGAGCTCCCTACAATGAGCAGTTCTTC. This codes for CASSSLTSGGAPYNEQFF. The chain employs TRBV28 and TRBJ2-1, with 12 nucleotides matching TRBD2. CDR3 length: 18 residues. Germline values: CDR1 MDHEN, CDR2 SYDVKM. The V segment lost 4 bases and the J segment 2 bases; nucleotides outside the gene matches: 9.

The chain is built from TRBV15 and TRBJ2-1; 12 bases match TRBD2. The CDR3 loop spans 16 amino acids. Germline lookup yields CDR1 LNHNV and CDR2 YYDKDF (reference sequence). Trimming took 6 bases from V and 3 from J; bases not matched to a gene: 6. The CDR3 loop reads CATRRTSGTGYNEQFF. Written as DNA, the CDR3 is TGTGCCACCAGAAGGACTAGCGGGACTGGCTACAATGAGCAGTTCTTC. Full variable domain (missing parts from reference TRBV15 and TRBJ2-1): DAMVIQNPRYQVTQFGKPVTLSCSQTLNHNVMYWYQQKSSQAPKLLFHYYDKDFNNEADTPDNFQSRRPNTSFCFLDIRSPGLGDTAMYLCATRRTSGTGYNEQFFGPGTRLTVL.

This chain connects TRBV30 to TRBJ2-7; TRBD2 is a possible D gene (5 bases). CDR1 is GTSNPN and CDR2 is SVGIG in the germline V gene (reference sequence). This CDR3 comprises 12 residues. V lost 5 bases, J lost 3 bases, and 11 bases lay in between. The CDR3 here is CAWSIGGYEQYF. The CDR3 region has the DNA TGTGCCTGGTCAATCGGAGGCTACGAGCAGTACTTC.